A selection of T cell receptor beta chains follows, all from one sample in a study of blood T cells in healthy people across ages. TCRdb ran MiXCR on the 5' RACE reads and lists one entry per CDR3 protein. The sample records about 1.5 million distinct CDR3 sequences, about 42% being singletons. Material for sequencing was blood. The receptors come from a young woman in good health. The CDR3 runs from the conserved cysteine through the conserved F or W. A D gene is named only where the DNA matches it firmly. For some rows the clone size is stated as once, few or many, or as a class when expanded; others skip it.

clone_size	j_call	d_call	v_call	cdr3_length	cdr3_nt	cdr3_aa
few	TRBJ2-5	TRBD2	TRBV10-3	19	TGTGCCATCAGTGAGTCGAAACTAGCGGGGGCCGCTAGCCAAGAGACCCAGTACTTC	CAISESKLAGAASQETQYF
few	TRBJ1-5	NA	TRBV24-1	15	TGTGCCACCAGTGACGGTCACAGGGGCAATCAGCCCCAGCATTTT	CATSDGHRGNQPQHF
NA	TRBJ2-2	TRBD1	TRBV3-1	15	TGTGCCAGCAGCCAAGGGGACAGGTATCACGGGGAGCTGTTTTTT	CASSQGDRYHGELFF
NA	TRBJ1-1	NA	TRBV7-2	15	TGTGCCAGCAGCTTAGGGTGGTTCTATAACACTGAAGCTTTCTTT	CASSLGWFYNTEAFF
NA	TRBJ1-4	NA	TRBV12-3/TRBV12-4	15	TGTGCCAGCAGTTTAAAGAGGTCGCTTAAGGAAAAACTGTTTTTT	CASSLKRSLKEKLFF
NA	TRBJ2-1	NA	TRBV24-1	17	TGTGCCACCAGTGAATCCCGAGCGGCCAGCTCCTACAATGAGCAGTTCTTC	CATSESRAASSYNEQFF
NA	TRBJ2-1	NA	TRBV4-3	15	TGCGCCAGCAGCCAAGAGCTCGGGGTAGGGGATGAGCAGTTCTTC	CASSQELGVGDEQFF
many	TRBJ1-2	NA	TRBV4-3	14	TGCGCCAGCAGCCAAGACAGGGGTTTCTATGGCTACACCTTC	CASSQDRGFYGYTF
NA	TRBJ1-2	TRBD1	TRBV24-1	15	TGTGCCACCAGTGGCCCAAAAGGACAGGGTTGTGGCTACACCTTC	CATSGPKGQGCGYTF
NA	TRBJ1-1	TRBD1	TRBV5-1	15	TGCGCCAGCAGCGTCGGAGGGGGCGCAAGGACTGAAGCTTTCTTT	CASSVGGGARTEAFF